The 9 T cell receptor beta chains reported below all come from one sample, sequenced in a study of tumor-infiltrating lymphocytes in oesophageal squamous cell carcinoma. Via MiXCR, TCRdb re-called the PCR reads, giving one row per CDR3 protein. This table holds fewer than 15,000 distinct CDR3 sequences, 45% to 60% found once. Input material: blood. These receptors originate from a female donor with esophageal squamous cell carcinoma.

V and J are TRBV7-2 and TRBJ2-1; D gene ambiguous. Germline V CDR1 and CDR2: SGHTA, FQGNSA. Trimming cost V 10 bases and J 0 bases, with 16 bases left between them. The CDR3 has 15 amino acids. CDR3 residues: CAIKGASLSYNEQFF. CDR3 coding DNA: TGTGCCATCAAGGGTGCGTCTCTCTCCTACAATGAGCAGTTCTTC.

This chain links TRBV7-2 with TRBJ2-3; D is undetermined. V lost 1 base, J lost 5 bases, and 7 bases lay in between. The germline CDR1 and CDR2 sequences are SGHTA and FQGNSA. The CDR3 is 13 amino acids. The CDR3 protein is CASSLGTGDTQYF. CDR3 DNA: TGTGCCAGCAGCTTAGGAACTGGAGATACGCAGTATTTT.

V and J are TRBV7-3 and TRBJ2-5; tentatively, D is TRBD2 (7 bases). The last part of the DNA fits TRBJ2-1 better; the J call may be wrong. In germline, CDR1 is SGHTA, CDR2 FQGTGA. This CDR3 is built from 14 residues. CDR3 region: CASSKQGGPYEQFF. CDR3 bases: TGTGCCAGCAGCAAACAGGGAGGGCCCTACGAGCAGTTCTTC.

This clonotype rates as medium-sized (0.01 to 0.1%). This chain uses TRBV28 with TRBJ2-7; D is possibly TRBD1 or TRBD2 (5 bases each). V lost 7 bases to trimming and J lost 7 bases, with 17 bases between them. CDR1 is MDHEN, CDR2 SYDVKM, per germline. The CDR3 totals 13 residues. CDR3 sequence reads: CASTRDLHNEQYF. The CDR3, as DNA: TGTGCCAGCACTAGGGACCTCCACAATGAGCAGTACTTC.

This clonotype was counted only a few times. This rearrangement joins TRBV7-2 to TRBJ2-1, with D tentatively TRBD2 (5 bases). TRBJ2-7 explains the end of the DNA better; the J call may be wrong. This CDR3 contains 13 residues. The germline V gene has CDR1 SGHTA and CDR2 FQGNSA. DNA for the CDR3: TGTGCCAGCAGCTTAGGGGTGTGGAGGGAGCAGTACTTC. Translated, it gives CASSLGVWREQYF.

A note on this clonotype: Here the CDR3 omits its conserved ending phenylalanine or tryptophan, so a read error is the likely source. The limits of the CDR3 on the DNA are not certain, so only TCRdb's listed CDR3 is given. This chain joins TRBV12-3 or TRBV12-4 and TRBJ1-1; the table gives TRBD1 as D, unverified against the DNA. The CDR3 comprises 8 residues, both ends counted. The CDR3 is CASSRPGQ.

This clonotype was detected only a few times. The chain combines TRBV12-3 or TRBV12-4 with TRBJ2-1; D may correspond to TRBD1 or TRBD2 (5 bases each). TRBJ2-7 matches the DNA end more closely, so the J call is doubtful. This CDR3 spans 14 amino acids. CDR3 in DNA: TGTGCCAGCAGTTTGGACGGGGCCTTAGCTGAGCAGTACTTC. Translating it yields CASSLDGALAEQYF.

V and J are TRBV7-2 and TRBJ2-3, with TRBD1 matching over 7 bases. The J call may not be correct, given that the DNA end is closer to TRBJ2-7. Germline CDR1 and CDR2: SGHTA and FQGNSA. The CDR3 spans 14 residues. CDR3 sequence: CASSPKGAANEQYF. In nucleotides, the CDR3 is TGTGCCAGCAGCCCCAAGGGGGCGGCCAACGAGCAGTACTTC.

In its sample, this clonotype was seen a few times. V gene TRBV11-2 combines with J gene TRBJ2-5; D gene uncertain. The germline V gene encodes CDR1 SGHAT and CDR2 FQNNGV. V was trimmed by 0 bases and J by 1 base, leaving 6 bases between them. This CDR3 is 14 amino acids long. CDR3 bases: TGTGCCAGCAGCTTAGATCTGACCCAAGAGACCCAGTACTTC. Protein product: CASSLDLTQETQYF.